The clone carrying this TCR beta chain was recorded a few times. The antigen remains unidentified. With molecular barcodes, quantitative 5'-RACE was used to make the TCR beta libraries. TCRdb recomputed calls from the 5' RACE reads with MiXCR, one row per CDR3 protein. The data contain 150,000 to 200,000 distinct CDR3 sequences, about a sixth of them singletons. This entry belongs to a study of CD8 T cells in ankylosing spondylitis. Broader study findings: Eight or nine highly homologous variants made up a TCR beta motif that seemed to typify ankylosing spondylitis blood. Clones linked to the disease showed a CD8+ phenotype. They occurred at relatively low frequencies in peripheral blood. Earlier literature documents some of the motif variants in reactive arthritis synovial fluid and blood.

Germline V lookup: CDR1 MNHNS, CDR2 SASEGT. This CDR3 region has 15 residues. J was trimmed by 1 base and V by 4 bases; bases with no gene match: 6. The TCR was taken from a male donor with ankylosing spondylitis or in good health (not recorded which). This chain joins TRBV6-1 and TRBJ1-1; the match to TRBD1 covers 7 bases. The specimen sequenced was blood, either unsorted or a sorted T cell fraction (not recorded which). The chain's CDR3 is CASSARQGTNTEAFF. For the CDR3, the DNA is TGTGCCAGCAGTGCACGACAGGGAACGAACACTGAAGCTTTCTTT.